The 14 T cell receptor beta chains in this list originate from one sample, sequenced in a study of shared clonotypes between healthy human individuals (dated by TCRdb to 2019 to 2021). The method behind the library was the immunoSEQ multiplex PCR assay. The table comes from immuneACCESS by way of TCRdb, which keeps in-frame sequences with V and J called. Part of the clones is missing from these tables; in studies checked, under half for an unresolved V gene and the rest for unknown reasons. A total of a few million clones appear in this sample, just over 90% of them only once. In total, the top ten clones hold roughly 0.13% of the sample. The sequenced material came from naive CD4+ T cells sorted from blood. Explained via the paper, the cell subset or site label denotes: CD45RA+ positively selected. These receptors came from a man between 18 and 35 years old in good health.

This clone was picked up one time. No conserved phenylalanine or tryptophan is present at the end of the CDR3, so a read error is the likely explanation. It is unclear where the CDR3 begins or ends on the DNA, so no DNA is shown, and the CDR3 is as TCRdb lists it. This chain links TRBV9 with TRBJ2-3; the table assigns TRBD2, which was not confirmed against the DNA. Germline lookup yields CDR1 SGDLS and CDR2 YYNGEE. The CDR3 extends over 9 residues, inclusive of both ends. CDR3: CASSVAKYG.

A word on this clone: The sample contains more than one DNA sequence encoding this CDR3. The chain uses TRBV5-6 and TRBJ1-2, with a weak D call TRBD1 (6 bases). The CDR3 loop spans 11 amino acids. V was pared by 3 bases and J by 8 bases, with 8 bases between. From germline, CDR1 is SGHDT and CDR2 YYEEEE. For the CDR3, the DNA is TGTGCCAGCAGCTACAGGGACGGCTACACCTTC. Translation: CASSYRDGYTF.

As regards this clone: The sample carries other DNA sequences with the same CDR3. The chain carries TRBV9 and TRBJ2-3, with 9 bases aligning to TRBD2. The germline V gene has CDR1 SGDLS and CDR2 YYNGEE. After removal of 0 bases from V and 0 bases from J, the junction contained 2 bases not matched to a gene. This CDR3 has 16 amino acids. The CDR3 loop is CASSVVAGGSTDTQYF. CDR3 DNA sequence: TGTGCCAGCAGCGTAGTGGCGGGGGGGAGCACAGATACGCAGTATTTT.

The CDR3 coding sequence is TGCGCCAGCAGCTTGGAACAGTATCTTGGCTACACCTTC. Its translation is CASSLEQYLGYTF. The V gene is TRBV5-1, the J gene TRBJ1-2; D not certain. Germline CDR1 reads SGHRS; CDR2 reads YFSETQ. The CDR3 is 13 residues long. V lost 0 bases and J lost 7, with 10 bases in between.

The V call is TRBV9, the J call TRBJ1-1, with 9 bases matching TRBD1. Germline V gene sequence: CDR1 SGDLS, CDR2 YYNGEE. V shed 0 bases and J 5 bases; nucleotides not matched to a gene: 5. The CDR3 extends over 15 amino acids. The CDR3 bases are TGTGCCAGCAGCGTAGGGGGACAGGGAATAACTGAAGCTTTCTTT. Amino acid sequence: CASSVGGQGITEAFF.

About this clone itself: Other DNA sequences from this sample encode an identical CDR3 as well. The V gene is TRBV29-1, the J gene TRBJ1-1; 8 bases agree with TRBD1. CDR3 size: 13 residues. Germline CDR1 reads SQVTM; CDR2 reads ANQGSEA. J was trimmed by 1 base and V by 7 bases; bases with no gene match: 5. The CDR3 DNA reads TGCAGCGGCGGACAGGGTGAGAACACTGAAGCTTTCTTT. Amino acids: CSGGQGENTEAFF.

Worth noting for this clone: Other nucleotide sequences in the sample specify the same CDR3. The chain couples TRBV6-5 to TRBJ1-2, with TRBD1 matching 8 bases. Germline V gene lookup returns CDR1 MNHEY and CDR2 SVGAGI. The V and J ends lost 2 bases and 5 bases, in that order; junction bases with no gene match: 1. The CDR3 is made up of 13 amino acids. The CDR3 loop reads CASSYDRGYGYTF. The CDR3 DNA reads TGTGCCAGCAGTTACGACAGGGGTTATGGCTACACCTTC.

J is TRBJ2-1 and V is TRBV30; tentatively, D is TRBD2 (6 bases). Per germline, CDR1 GTSNPN and CDR2 SVGIG (reference sequence). The CDR3 consists of 15 residues. V dropped 4 bases and J dropped 7 bases, with 20 bases sitting between them. This CDR3 reads CAWKGRRGRVNEQFF. DNA of the CDR3: TGTGCCTGGAAAGGAAGGCGGGGACGGGTTAATGAGCAGTTCTTC.

The chain is built from TRBV10-1 and TRBJ2-3, with D possibly being TRBD1 (5 bases). Looked up from germline, CDR1 is WNHNN and CDR2 is SYGVQD (reference sequence). There are 13 residues in the CDR3. V was trimmed by 4 bases and J by 5 bases, leaving 10 bases between them. CDR3 in DNA: TGCGCCAGCAGTGCTCAGGGTGGAGATACGCAGTATTTT. Protein sequence: CASSAQGGDTQYF.

This clone was observed once. The CDR3 DNA sequence: TGTGCCTGGACAGGACAGGGGGCGGGGGAGCAGTACTTC. Translated, it gives CAWTGQGAGEQYF. The V call is TRBV30, the J call TRBJ2-7, with 11 nucleotides matching TRBD1. The germline V gene encodes CDR1 GTSNPN and CDR2 SVGIG (reference sequence). The length of the CDR3 is 13 residues. Germline trimming cut 4 bases from V and 7 bases from J; bases unmatched to any gene: 6. The whole variable domain, filled in from reference TRBV30 and TRBJ2-7, reads SQTIHQWPATLVQPVGSPLSLECTVEGTSNPNLYWYRQAAGRGLQLLFYSVGIGQISSEVPQNLSASRPQDRQFILSSKKLLLSDSGFYLCAWTGQGAGEQYFGPGTRLTVT.

The rearrangement links TRBV6-6 to TRBJ1-4; 7 nucleotides line up with TRBD1. V trimming: 2 bases; J trimming: 8 bases; junction bases outside the gene matches: 8. CDR1 MNHNY and CDR2 SVGAGI come from the germline V gene (reference sequence). The CDR3 contains 15 residues. CDR3 nucleotides: TGTGCCAGCAGTTACCCGGAGACAGGGCGGGAAAAACTGTTTTTT. Translation: CASSYPETGREKLFF.

This sequence joins TRBV14 and TRBJ2-7; 11 nucleotides line up with TRBD2. CDR3 size: 15 residues. V shed 1 base, J shed 6 bases, and the junction held 5 bases outside the gene matches. Looked up from germline, CDR1 is SGHDN and CDR2 is FVKESK. The CDR3 protein is CASSQGLAGHSEQYF. The CDR3, as DNA: TGTGCCAGCAGCCAAGGACTAGCGGGACATTCCGAGCAGTACTTC.

J is TRBJ2-3 and V is TRBV11-2; 10 bases match TRBD1. This CDR3 spans 17 amino acids. CDR1 SGHAT and CDR2 FQNNGV come from the germline V gene. V lost 1 base to trimming and J lost 1 base; unmatched junction nucleotides: 5. CDR3 residues: CASSLGGQGRRTDTQYF. The DNA for the CDR3 is TGTGCCAGCAGCTTAGGGGGACAGGGGCGACGCACAGATACGCAGTATTTT.

This clone appeared a single time. An end of the junction differs from the germline gene, which may be a read error. The chain employs TRBV5-4 and TRBJ2-3; the D is unclear. CDR3 length: 13 residues. Germline V gene lookup returns CDR1 SGHNT and CDR2 YYREEE (reference sequence). Here the CDR3 reads CATSKESTDTQYF. DNA of the CDR3: TGTGCCACCAGCAAGGAAAGCACAGATACGCAGTATTTT. The full variable domain, completed using reference TRBV5-4 and TRBJ2-3, is ETGVTQSPTHLIKTRGQQVTLRCSSQSGHNTVSWYQQALGQGPQFIFQYYREEENGRGNFPPRFSGLQFPNYSSELNVNALELDDSALYLCATSKESTDTQYFGPGTRLTVL.